This T cell receptor (beta chain) was obtained from a study of T cells in Graves' hyperthyroidism and ophthalmopathy. Study findings and constraints: Clonotypes that were expanded in thyroid above 0.001 mostly appeared in blood too. For ophthalmopathy, model prediction preceded onset by a median about 6.4 months. Ophthalmopathy could be told apart from stable hyperthyroidism with a 13 V-J model.

The table lists this clonotype with a few counts. The antigen is undetermined. Researchers took RNA transcripts and amplified the TCR beta CDR3 regions from them. The HTBI set primed first-round TCR CDR3 RT-PCR. TCRdb analysed the multiplex PCR reads with MiXCR anew, one entry per CDR3 protein. The data hold about 350,000 distinct CDR3 sequences, with roughly an eighth observed a single time. There are 15 residues in the CDR3. The germline V gene encodes CDR1 SGHDT and CDR2 YYEEEE. V was shortened by 3 bases and J by 0 bases, with 10 bases between the two germline ends. The chain joins TRBV5-6 to TRBJ2-1, with D possibly TRBD2 on 5 matching bases. This sequence originates from a woman aged 40 to 50 with Graves' ophthalmopathy. The sequenced sample consisted of blood. CDR3 sequence: CASSYPGSSYNEQFF. CDR3 nucleotides: TGTGCCAGCAGCTACCCGGGAAGCTCCTACAATGAGCAGTTCTTC.